There are many counts of the clone carrying this TCR beta chain. No antigen is known for it. TCRdb passed the 5' RACE reads through MiXCR, listing each CDR3 protein once. This table holds some 220,000 distinct CDR3 sequences, 5.5% to 7.5% found once. This specimen comes from a study of CD8 T cells in ankylosing spondylitis. This CDR3 spans 16 amino acids. V trimming: 4 bases; J trimming: 5 bases; junction bases outside the gene matches: 14. The germline gives CDR1 SGDLS, CDR2 YYNGEE. General study results and limits: A TCR beta motif made of several highly homologous variants seemed typical of ankylosing spondylitis blood.

Sequencing was carried out using blood, either unsorted or a sorted T cell fraction (not recorded which). The receptor comes from a male donor with ankylosing spondylitis. The chain recombines TRBV9 with TRBJ2-5; 7 bases match TRBD2. The CDR3 sequence is CASSTFSGAERETQYF. DNA for the CDR3: TGTGCCAGCAGCACTTTCAGCGGGGCGGAGCGGGAGACCCAGTACTTC. Based on the CDR3 plus reference TRBV9 and TRBJ2-5, the full variable domain is DSGVTQTPKHLITATGQRVTLRCSPRSGDLSVYWYQQSLDQGLQFLIQYYNGEERAKGNILERFSAQQFPDLHSELNLSSLELGDSALYFCASSTFSGAERETQYFGPGTRLLVL.